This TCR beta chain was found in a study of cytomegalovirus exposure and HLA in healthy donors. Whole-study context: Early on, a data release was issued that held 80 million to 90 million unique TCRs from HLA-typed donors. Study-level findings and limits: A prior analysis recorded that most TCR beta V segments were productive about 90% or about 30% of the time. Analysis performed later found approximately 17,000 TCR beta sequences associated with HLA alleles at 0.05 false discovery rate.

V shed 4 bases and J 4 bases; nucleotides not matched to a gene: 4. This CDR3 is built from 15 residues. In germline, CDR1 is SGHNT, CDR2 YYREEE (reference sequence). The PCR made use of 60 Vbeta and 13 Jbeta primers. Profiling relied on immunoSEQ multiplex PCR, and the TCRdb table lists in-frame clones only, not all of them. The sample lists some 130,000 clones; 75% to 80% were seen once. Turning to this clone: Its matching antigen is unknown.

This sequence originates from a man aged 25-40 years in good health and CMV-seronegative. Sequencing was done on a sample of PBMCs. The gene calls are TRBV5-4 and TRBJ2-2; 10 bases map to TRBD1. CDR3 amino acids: CASSPDRGATGELFF. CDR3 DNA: TGTGCCAGCAGCCCGGACAGGGGGGCCACCGGGGAGCTGTTTTTT.